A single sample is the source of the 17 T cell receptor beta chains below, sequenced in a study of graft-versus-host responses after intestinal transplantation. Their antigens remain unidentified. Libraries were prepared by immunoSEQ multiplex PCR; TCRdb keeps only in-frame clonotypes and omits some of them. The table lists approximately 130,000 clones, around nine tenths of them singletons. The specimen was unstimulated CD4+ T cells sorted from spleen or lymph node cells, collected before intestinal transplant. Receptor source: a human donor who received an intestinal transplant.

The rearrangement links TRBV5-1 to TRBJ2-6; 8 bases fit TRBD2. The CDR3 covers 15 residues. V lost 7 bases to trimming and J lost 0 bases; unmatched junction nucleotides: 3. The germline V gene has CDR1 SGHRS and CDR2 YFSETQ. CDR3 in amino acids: CASSGGNSGANVLTF. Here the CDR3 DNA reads TGCGCCAGCTCGGGAGGGAACTCTGGGGCCAACGTCCTGACTTTC.

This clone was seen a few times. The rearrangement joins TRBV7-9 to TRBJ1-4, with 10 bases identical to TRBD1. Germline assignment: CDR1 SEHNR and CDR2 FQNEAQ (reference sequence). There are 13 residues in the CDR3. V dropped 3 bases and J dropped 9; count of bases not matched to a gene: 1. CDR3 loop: CASSLGQGKKLFF. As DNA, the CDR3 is TGTGCCAGCAGCTTGGGACAGGGGAAAAAACTGTTTTTT.

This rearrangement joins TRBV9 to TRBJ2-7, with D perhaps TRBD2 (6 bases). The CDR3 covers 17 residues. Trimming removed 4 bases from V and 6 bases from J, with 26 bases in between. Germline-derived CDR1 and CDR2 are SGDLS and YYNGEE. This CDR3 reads CASSPRVGGRQAAEQYF. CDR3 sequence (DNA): TGTGCCAGCAGCCCACGCGTGGGGGGACGCCAGGCCGCCGAGCAGTACTTC.

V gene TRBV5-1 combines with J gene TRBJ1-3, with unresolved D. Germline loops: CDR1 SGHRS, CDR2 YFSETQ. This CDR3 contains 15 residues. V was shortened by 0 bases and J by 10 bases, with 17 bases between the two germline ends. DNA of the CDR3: TGCGCCAGCAGCTTGGCCGGCGGAACTCTGAGGACCATATATTTT. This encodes CASSLAGGTLRTIYF.

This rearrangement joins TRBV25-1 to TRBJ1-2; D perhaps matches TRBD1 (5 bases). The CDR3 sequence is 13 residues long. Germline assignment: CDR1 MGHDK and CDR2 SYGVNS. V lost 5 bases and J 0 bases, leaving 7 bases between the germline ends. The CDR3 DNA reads TGTGCCAGCAGTTCGGGGCCTAACTATGGCTACACCTTC. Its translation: CASSSGPNYGYTF.

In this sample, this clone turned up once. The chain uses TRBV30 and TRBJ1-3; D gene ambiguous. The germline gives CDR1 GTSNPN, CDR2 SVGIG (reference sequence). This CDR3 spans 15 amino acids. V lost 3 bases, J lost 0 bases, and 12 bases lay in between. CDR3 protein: CAWRPLGSSGNTIYF. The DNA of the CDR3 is TGTGCCTGGAGACCCCTGGGGAGCTCTGGAAACACCATATATTTT.

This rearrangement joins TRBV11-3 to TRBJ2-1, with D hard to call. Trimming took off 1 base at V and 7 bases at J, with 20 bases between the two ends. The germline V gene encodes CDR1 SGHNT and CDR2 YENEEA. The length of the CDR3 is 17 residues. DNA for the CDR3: TGTGCCAGCAGCTTAGGGCGCGGTTACGCCCAAGGGAATGAGCAGTTCTTC. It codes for CASSLGRGYAQGNEQFF.

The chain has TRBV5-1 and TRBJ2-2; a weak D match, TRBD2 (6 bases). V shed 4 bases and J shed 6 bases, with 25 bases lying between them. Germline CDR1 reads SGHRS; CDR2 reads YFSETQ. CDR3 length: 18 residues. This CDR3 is CASSPRAGAYSGSGELFF. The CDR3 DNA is TGCGCCAGCAGCCCGAGGGCCGGGGCCTATAGCGGATCCGGGGAGCTGTTTTTT.

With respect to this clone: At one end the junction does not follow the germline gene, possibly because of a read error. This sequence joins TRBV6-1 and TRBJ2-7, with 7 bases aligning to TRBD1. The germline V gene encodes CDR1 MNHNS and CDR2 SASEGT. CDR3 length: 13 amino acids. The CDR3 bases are TGTGCCAGCGGCATCGGGACAGACGTTACGAGGGGGTTC. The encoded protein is CASGIGTDVTRGF.

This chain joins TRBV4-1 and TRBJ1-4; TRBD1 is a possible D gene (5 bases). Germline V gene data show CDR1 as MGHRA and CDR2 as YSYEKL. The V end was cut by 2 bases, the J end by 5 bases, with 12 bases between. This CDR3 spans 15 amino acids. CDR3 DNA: TGCGCCAGCAGCCAAAGTCCCAGGGAGAATGAAAAACTGTTTTTT. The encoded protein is CASSQSPRENEKLFF.

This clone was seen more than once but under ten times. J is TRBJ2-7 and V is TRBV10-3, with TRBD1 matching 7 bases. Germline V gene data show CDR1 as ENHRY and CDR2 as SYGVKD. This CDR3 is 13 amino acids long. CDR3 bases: TGTGCTACACAGGGCACAGGGGATTGGGAGCAGTACTTC. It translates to CATQGTGDWEQYF.

The CDR3 spells CASFTGVGSPLHF. DNA of the CDR3: TGTGCCAGCTTTACAGGGGTTGGTTCACCCCTCCACTTT. The chain couples TRBV7-8 to TRBJ1-6; 7 nucleotides align to TRBD1. In germline, CDR1 is SGHVS, CDR2 FQNEAQ. V dropped 8 bases and J dropped 9; count of bases not matched to a gene: 7. This CDR3 has 13 amino acids.

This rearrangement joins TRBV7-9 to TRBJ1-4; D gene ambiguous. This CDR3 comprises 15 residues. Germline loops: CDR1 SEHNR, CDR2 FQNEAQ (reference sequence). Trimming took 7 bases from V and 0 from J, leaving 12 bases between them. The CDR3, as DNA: TGTGCCAGCACCCTAGGATGGGCAACTAATGAAAAACTGTTTTTT. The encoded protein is CASTLGWATNEKLFF. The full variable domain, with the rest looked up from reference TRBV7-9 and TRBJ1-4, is DTGVSQNPRHKITKRGQNVTFRCDPISEHNRLYWYRQTLGQGPEFLTYFQNEAQLEKSRLLSDRFSAERPKGSFSTLEIQRTEQGDSAMYLCASTLGWATNEKLFFGSGTQLSVL.

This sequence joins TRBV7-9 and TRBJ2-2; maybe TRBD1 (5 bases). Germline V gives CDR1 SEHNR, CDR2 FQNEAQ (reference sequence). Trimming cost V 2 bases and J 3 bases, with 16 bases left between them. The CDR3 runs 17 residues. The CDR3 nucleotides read TGTGCCAGCAGCTTAACGTCTGGGGCTATCTACACCGGGGAGCTGTTTTTT. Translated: CASSLTSGAIYTGELFF.

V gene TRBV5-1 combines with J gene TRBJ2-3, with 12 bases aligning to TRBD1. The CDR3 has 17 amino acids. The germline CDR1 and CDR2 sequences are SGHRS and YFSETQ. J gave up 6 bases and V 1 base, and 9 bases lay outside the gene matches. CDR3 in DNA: TGCGCCAGCAGCTTGTTGGTGGGACAGGGGGCGCGTGATACGCAGTATTTT. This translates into CASSLLVGQGARDTQYF. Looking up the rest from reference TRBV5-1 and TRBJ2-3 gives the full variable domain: KAGVTQTPRYLIKTRGQQVTLSCSPISGHRSVSWYQQTPGQGLQFLFEYFSETQRNKGNFPGRFSGRQFSNSRSEMNVSTLELGDSALYLCASSLLVGQGARDTQYFGPGTRLTVL.

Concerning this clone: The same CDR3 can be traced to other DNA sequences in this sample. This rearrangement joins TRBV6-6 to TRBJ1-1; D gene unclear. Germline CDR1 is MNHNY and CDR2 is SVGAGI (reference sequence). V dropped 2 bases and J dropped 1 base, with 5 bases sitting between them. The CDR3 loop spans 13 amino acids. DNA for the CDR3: TGTGCCAGCAGTTACAATCGGAACACTGAAGCTTTCTTT. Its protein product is CASSYNRNTEAFF.

CDR3 sequence reads: CASSYDRRNSPLHF. For the CDR3, the DNA is TGTGCCAGCAGTTACGACAGGCGCAATTCACCCCTCCACTTT. This chain links TRBV6-5 with TRBJ1-6; D may be TRBD1 (6 bases). V lost 2 bases and J 7 bases, leaving 9 bases between the germline ends. The CDR3 runs 14 residues. Germline V gene sequence: CDR1 MNHEY, CDR2 SVGAGI.